The clone carrying this T cell receptor beta chain has a single count. Its specificity is not known. The CDR3 is 15 residues long. CDR1 and CDR2 from the germline V gene are SGDLS and YYNGEE. With 0 bases clipped from V and 2 bases from J, the junction kept 3 bases outside the gene matches. The PCR used 60 Vbeta and 13 Jbeta primers. Original processing methods: An analysis performed later counted around 80 million unique TCR beta chains (roughly 11 million of them shared). Sequencing was performed with immunoSEQ multiplex PCR; in TCRdb, only in-frame clones are kept and a portion is missing. V, J and clone size are taken as reported in that table, and D and trimming were inferred from the DNA itself. The sample has some 64,000 clones; 89% are singletons. These data belong to a study of cytomegalovirus exposure and HLA in healthy donors. General study results and limits: Overall, around 150 TCR beta chains were annotated as cytomegalovirus-associated. TCR beta V- and J-gene trimming, according to a later analysis, was linked to a missense DCLRE1C variant. An observed cluster of highly shared sequence variants was recorded as a likely sequencing artifact.

The sequence was collected from a man between 25 and 39 years old in good health and CMV-seropositive. Sequenced sample: PBMCs. This chain joins TRBV9 and TRBJ2-7; TRBD1 aligns across 9 bases. The CDR3 spells CASSVEGQGAYEQYF. In DNA form, the CDR3 reads TGTGCCAGCAGCGTAGAGGGACAGGGAGCCTACGAGCAGTACTTC. Combining the CDR3 with reference TRBV9 and TRBJ2-7 gives the whole variable domain DSGVTQTPKHLITATGQRVTLRCSPRSGDLSVYWYQQSLDQGLQFLIQYYNGEERAKGNILERFSAQQFPDLHSELNLSSLELGDSALYFCASSVEGQGAYEQYFGPGTRLTVT.